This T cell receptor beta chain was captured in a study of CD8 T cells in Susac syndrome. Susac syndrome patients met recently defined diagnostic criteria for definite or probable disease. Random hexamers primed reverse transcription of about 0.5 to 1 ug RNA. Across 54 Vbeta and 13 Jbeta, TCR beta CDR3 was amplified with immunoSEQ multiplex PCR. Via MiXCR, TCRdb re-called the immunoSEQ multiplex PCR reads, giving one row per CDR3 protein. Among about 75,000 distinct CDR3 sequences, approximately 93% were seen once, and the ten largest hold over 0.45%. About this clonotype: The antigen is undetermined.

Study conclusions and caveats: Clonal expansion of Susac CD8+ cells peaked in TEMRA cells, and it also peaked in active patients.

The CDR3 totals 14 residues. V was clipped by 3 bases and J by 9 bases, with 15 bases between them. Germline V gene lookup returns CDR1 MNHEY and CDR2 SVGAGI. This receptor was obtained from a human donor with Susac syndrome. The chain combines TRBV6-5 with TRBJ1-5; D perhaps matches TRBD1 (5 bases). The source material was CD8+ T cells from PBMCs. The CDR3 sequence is CASSYRGSGWPQHF. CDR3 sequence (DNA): TGTGCCAGCAGTTATCGGGGGTCCGGGTGGCCCCAGCATTTT.